The rows below give T cell receptor beta chains drawn from one sample of a study of PD-1 blockade in mismatch repair-deficient tumors. Clones were read by immunoSEQ multiplex PCR, and TCRdb kept only the in-frame ones, dropping some. The top ten hold 1.6% of the sample, which has roughly 17,000 clones, over 75% seen once. The sequences come from PBMCs, collected less than 25 weeks after starting pembrolizumab. The receptors here all came from an adult with mismatch repair-deficient cancer. Both conserved end residues are part of each CDR3. Fields, in order: J gene, D gene, V gene, clone size, CDR3 DNA, CDR3 protein. D genes are given only for firm matches. Rows give clone size only sometimes, using once, few, many, or a class for an expanded clone.

J: TRBJ2-7; D: .; V: TRBV27; size: .; DNA: TGTGCCAGCAGTTTAGAAGGAGGGTCCTACGAGCAGTACTTC; CDR3: CASSLEGGSYEQYF
J: TRBJ2-5; D: TRBD1; V: TRBV5-1; size: once; DNA: TGCGCCAGCAGCAGGGGACAGGGATTGTGGGAGACCCAGTACTTC; CDR3: CASSRGQGLWETQYF
J: TRBJ1-5; D: .; V: TRBV19; size: once; DNA: TGTGCCAGTAGTGACAGTGCCTTCGATCAGCCCCAGCATTTT; CDR3: CASSDSAFDQPQHF
J: TRBJ2-5; D: TRBD2; V: TRBV23-1; size: .; DNA: TGCGCCAGCAGTCATCAGACTAGCGGGAGGGCCCTCGGGGAGACCCAGTACTTC; CDR3: CASSHQTSGRALGETQYF
J: TRBJ1-3; D: .; V: TRBV6-1; size: .; DNA: TGTGCCAGCAGTGAAGCGCAACTTGTGGACACCATATATTTT; CDR3: CASSEAQLVDTIYF
J: TRBJ1-3; D: TRBD1; V: TRBV28; size: .; DNA: TGTGCCAGCGAGTCAGGGGGCACTGGGGTAAGAAACACCATATATTTT; CDR3: CASESGGTGVRNTIYF
J: TRBJ2-3; D: TRBD2; V: TRBV7-9; size: .; DNA: TGTGCCAGCGGAGTCCTAGCGGGAGAGGGCACAGATACGCAGTATTTT; CDR3: CASGVLAGEGTDTQYF
J: TRBJ2-2; D: TRBD1; V: TRBV7-3; size: .; DNA: TGTGCCAGCAGCCCCCAGGCAGGGACAGGGACCGGGGAGCTGTTTTTT; CDR3: CASSPQAGTGTGELFF
J: TRBJ2-7; D: TRBD2; V: TRBV10-3; size: few; DNA: TGTGCCACCGGGACTAGCGGGGACTACGAGCAGTACTTC; CDR3: CATGTSGDYEQYF
J: TRBJ1-5; D: .; V: TRBV29-1; size: .; DNA: TGCAGCGTTGCTGCAGGGGATCAGCCCCAGCATTTT; CDR3: CSVAAGDQPQHF
J: TRBJ1-1; D: .; V: TRBV6-5; size: .; DNA: TGTGCCAGCAGTTTCGAACAGGGGAACACTGAAGCTTTCTTT; CDR3: CASSFEQGNTEAFF
J: TRBJ1-2; D: .; V: TRBV29-1; size: .; DNA: TGCAGCGTTGAAGATCGGGCAGGGTATGGCTACACCTTC; CDR3: CSVEDRAGYGYTF
J: TRBJ2-5; D: TRBD2; V: TRBV2; size: few; DNA: TGTGCCAGCGTATTCGGACTAGGGATAAGCCAAGAGACCCAGTACTTC; CDR3: CASVFGLGISQETQYF
J: TRBJ2-1; D: .; V: TRBV2; size: .; DNA: TGTGCCAGCAGCCTGGACAGCCCCTACAATGAGCAGTTCTTC; CDR3: CASSLDSPYNEQFF
J: TRBJ1-6; D: .; V: TRBV25-1; size: .; DNA: TGTGCCAGCAGTGAAGTTAAGAGATGGAGCTCCTATAATTCACCCCTCCACTTT; CDR3: CASSEVKRWSSYNSPLHF
J: TRBJ1-1; D: .; V: TRBV18; size: .; DNA: TGTGCCAGCTCACCATTAGGCGGGGGAGGGAACACTGAAGCTTTCTTT; CDR3: CASSPLGGGGNTEAFF
J: TRBJ1-5; D: TRBD1; V: TRBV2; size: few; DNA: TGTGCCAGCAGTCCCGACAGGGTCATCTCATGGGGTCAGCCCCAGCATTTT; CDR3: CASSPDRVISWGQPQHF
J: TRBJ2-7; D: .; V: TRBV7-3; size: .; DNA: TGTGCCAGCAGCTTACAACACCCCTACGAGCAGTACTTC; CDR3: CASSLQHPYEQYF
J: TRBJ2-1; D: .; V: TRBV7-2; size: .; DNA: TGTGCCAGCAGCGTAAGCCAGACACAGCAGTTCTTC; CDR3: CASSVSQTQQFF
J: TRBJ2-4; D: TRBD2; V: TRBV7-2; size: .; DNA: TGTGCCAGCAGCTTTCTAGCGGTAGCCAAAAACATTCAGTACTTC; CDR3: CASSFLAVAKNIQYF
J: TRBJ2-3; D: TRBD1; V: TRBV5-1; size: .; DNA: TGCGCCAGCAGCGGCGACAGGGGCACAGATACGCAGTATTTT; CDR3: CASSGDRGTDTQYF
J: TRBJ1-1; D: .; V: TRBV7-8; size: .; DNA: TGTGCCAGCAGCTTATCTTTATCCGGGGAAACTGAAGCTTTCTTT; CDR3: CASSLSLSGETEAFF
J: TRBJ1-2; D: TRBD1; V: TRBV28; size: .; DNA: TGTGCCAGCAGTTTGACAGGGTATGGCTACACCTTC; CDR3: CASSLTGYGYTF
J: TRBJ1-2; D: .; V: TRBV30; size: .; DNA: TGTGCCTGGACTGGGGCGGCCTATGGCTACACCTTC; CDR3: CAWTGAAYGYTF
J: TRBJ2-3; D: TRBD2; V: TRBV5-6; size: .; DNA: TGTGCCAGCAGCGGACTAGCGGGCACAGATACGCAGTATTTT; CDR3: CASSGLAGTDTQYF
J: TRBJ2-1; D: .; V: TRBV7-9; size: .; DNA: TGTGCCAGCAGACAAACAGGGAGGGAGCCCTACAATGAGCAGTTCTTC; CDR3: CASRQTGREPYNEQFF
J: TRBJ1-2; D: .; V: TRBV6-5; size: .; DNA: TGTGCCAGCAGTTACTCGCGGGGTCACTATGGCTACACCTTC; CDR3: CASSYSRGHYGYTF
J: TRBJ1-4; D: TRBD1; V: TRBV6-6; size: .; DNA: TGTGCCAGCGGCCCGACAGGGGGCCGGGGAAAACTGTTTTTT; CDR3: CASGPTGGRGKLFF
J: TRBJ1-5; D: TRBD1; V: TRBV5-4; size: .; DNA: TGTGCCAGCAGCTTCGGGACAGGGGGCGCGAATCAGCCCCAGCATTTT; CDR3: CASSFGTGGANQPQHF
J: TRBJ2-5; D: .; V: TRBV5-1; size: .; DNA: TGCGCCAGCAGCGCGACAGTCCAAGAGACCCAGTACTTC; CDR3: CASSATVQETQYF